The T cell receptor beta chain under discussion was sequenced for a study of identical twins (TCRdb year 2016). Background for the entire study: TCR alpha and beta repertoires from monozygotic twins, unrelated adults of various ages and cord blood were deep-sequenced to test whether fetal clonotypes persist. To rule out contamination, the twin experiments were replicated at different times with different library preparation protocols. The paper as a whole reports these results and caveats: Conclusions relied on cross-sectional statistical analysis, since the same donors could not be followed over many years. In monozygotic twins, out-of-frame TCR alpha sharing was systematically underestimated by recombination models, although the models agreed with sharing between unrelated individuals. Compared with coincidental sharing between unrelated individuals, out-of-frame TCR alpha sequences shared between twins had an excess of sequences with low generation probability. In beta out-of-frame sequences, excess twin sharing was weaker, because having fewer shared sequences lowered the signal-to-noise ratio. Abundant cord blood beta clonotypes had fewer insertions, young adult naive repertoires showed a similar but weaker trend, and memory repertoires showed no such trend. Invariant T cells such as MAIT and iNKT could partly confound zero-insertion analyses, though diverse VJ usage argued against this for most clonotypes.

For this clonotype: No cognate antigen has been identified for it. No base-level quality is on record; no much larger clone is a single base apart.

Only healthy Caucasian donors were included. Three pairs of female monozygotic twins, all aged about 18 to 29 years, were included in the twin cohort. Positive isolation kits from Invitrogen were used to isolate CD4+ and CD8+ T cell populations. CDR1 and CDR2 (ENHRY, SYGVKD) derive from the germline V gene. The CDR3 contains 15 residues, cysteine and phenylalanine counted. Of the read, only the CDR3 DNA is kept; its 45 bases are in frame from base 1. V loses 6 bases at its end and J loses 3 bases; junction bases beyond the gene matches: 11. Libraries were constructed by 5' RACE. TCRdb shows the sequencer as Illumina HiSeq 2000. Template switching added a universal primer binding site, and the final cDNA carried a unique molecular identifier that allowed TCR cDNA molecules to be counted accurately. Specific primers in the conserved constant-segment region were used to synthesize first-strand cDNA for TCR alpha and beta chains. To control for contamination, each cDNA library was double barcoded with a SMART-Mk sample barcode plus Illumina barcodes. TruSeq adapter sequences, together with Illumina sample barcodes, were added in two successive PCR steps. The TCR alpha and beta cDNA libraries were sequenced on the Illumina HiSeq platform using custom primers. The study's processing was this. Unique molecular identifiers were extracted from raw reads with MiGEC, and CDR3 positions were determined with MiXCR. For each individual, recombination models were inferred using an EM algorithm with the repgenHMM and IGoR tools. Shared clonotype analysis was performed with the tcR package in R, normalizing sharing by the product of cloneset sizes. Out-of-frame nonproductive sequences were analyzed to study raw recombination free of thymic and clonal selection effects. The public reads were reanalyzed by TCRdb: fastp trimming at Q25, MiXCR alignment, in-frame beta chains only. Each record represents a unique CDR3 protein, reported with the most common genes and DNA among its rows. TCRdb's processing, not the authors', yielded these V and J calls. Across this sample there are approximately 500,000 distinct CDR3 sequences, with roughly 15% seen only once. Clones ranked in the top ten supply roughly 0.4% of the sample.

This same sample was also taken into another study, of yellow fever vaccine responses in identical twins. Reported in the second study: The authors reported that the T cell response to vaccination in identical twins appeared partly convergent and partly personalized. The study precisely tracked vaccine-responding T cell clones in identical twins.

The chain couples TRBV10-3 to TRBJ2-7; 7 bases in between match TRBD1. The TCR originated in a woman between 18 and 29 years old in good health. Material: CD4+ T cells sorted from blood. The encoded CDR3 is CAISEGETGIYEQYF. Read as DNA, the sequence is TGTGCCATCAGCGAGGGTGAGACAGGGATCTACGAGCAGTACTTC.